This T cell receptor (beta chain) was identified during a study of T cell responses to AZD1222 COVID-19 vaccine. Study findings and constraints: Vaccination with two AZD1222 doses was followed by a rise in Spike-specific TCR breadth and depth. Donors skewed white British and female; clonal diversity was possibly underestimated.

As regards this clone: Its target is unknown.

Profiling relied on immunoSEQ multiplex PCR, and the TCRdb table lists in-frame clones only, not all of them. The table records over 110,000 clones, 75% to 90% of them present only once. The CDR3 sequence is 15 residues long. CDR1 and CDR2 from the germline V gene are SGDLS and YYNGEE. Trimming took 4 bases from V and 10 from J; bases not matched to a gene: 12. V and J are TRBV9 and TRBJ2-1, with 9 bases that match TRBD2. This TCR derives from an adult in good health. The material sequenced was peripheral blood, taken on day 0 of AZD1222 vaccination. CDR3 coding DNA: TGTGCCAGCAGCATTAGCGGGAGTGCGCTAGAGGAGCAGTTCTTC. It codes for CASSISGSALEEQFF.